The rows below give T cell receptor beta chains drawn from one sample of a study of CD8 T cells in ankylosing spondylitis. TCRdb re-called the 5' RACE reads with MiXCR, one entry per CDR3 protein. The sample contains more than 600,000 distinct CDR3 sequences, 15% to 20% of which appear only once. The sample comprised blood, either unsorted or a sorted T cell fraction (not recorded which). These receptors originate from a male donor with ankylosing spondylitis. Each CDR3 is given with its conserved first and last residue. A D gene is named only where the DNA matches it firmly. Size is omitted from some rows. Given values are once, few, many or a class for expanded clones.

>TRBV12-3/TRBV12-4|few|TRBD1|TRBJ2-5
CASLPDRGREGQETQYF
TGTGCCAGCCTCCCCGACAGGGGGCGCGAAGGCCAAGAGACCCAGTACTTC
>TRBV29-1|-|TRBD2|TRBJ2-1
CSAGPRGGDNEQFF
TGCAGCGCTGGTCCACGCGGGGGTGACAATGAGCAGTTCTTC
>TRBV9|few|TRBD2|TRBJ2-5
CASSVGRAGGPLETQYF
TGTGCCAGCAGCGTAGGCAGGGCGGGAGGGCCTTTGGAGACCCAGTACTTC
>TRBV11-3|few|-|TRBJ2-1
CASSFPRTPSYNEQFF
TGTGCCAGCAGCTTCCCAAGGACACCTAGCTACAATGAGCAGTTCTTC
>TRBV27|-|-|TRBJ1-1
CASSLSGGAGDTEAFF
TGTGCCAGCAGTTTATCGGGGGGGGCTGGGGACACTGAAGCTTTCTTT
>TRBV6-1|-|-|TRBJ2-2
CASSQPPGPNTGELFF
TGTGCCAGCAGTCAGCCGCCAGGGCCGAACACCGGGGAGCTGTTTTTT
>TRBV6-5|-|TRBD2|TRBJ2-1
CASSWRGLAHNEQFF
TGTGCCAGCAGTTGGAGGGGACTAGCGCACAATGAGCAGTTCTTC
>TRBV4-1|-|-|TRBJ1-1
CASSQDGGLNTEAFF
TGCGCCAGCAGCCAAGATGGGGGTTTGAACACTGAAGCTTTCTTT
>TRBV2|-|-|TRBJ1-5
CASGDQPQHF
TGTGCCAGCGGTGATCAGCCCCAGCATTTT
>TRBV7-2|-|TRBD1|TRBJ2-1
CASSFAGTGGHYNEQFF
TGTGCCAGCAGCTTCGCCGGGACAGGGGGACACTACAATGAGCAGTTCTTC
>TRBV3-1|-|TRBD2|TRBJ2-7
CASTQRPSGRYEQYF
TGTGCCAGCACCCAGAGACCTAGCGGGAGGTACGAGCAGTACTTC
>TRBV12-5|-|-|TRBJ1-1
CASALMNTEAFF
TGTGCTAGTGCCCTCATGAACACTGAAGCTTTCTTT
>TRBV7-8|-|TRBD1|TRBJ1-1
CASSLDSGTGLLAFF
TGTGCCAGCAGCTTAGACTCCGGGACAGGATTGTTAGCTTTCTTT
>TRBV12-3/TRBV12-4|few|-|TRBJ2-6
CASIRGGSGANVLTF
TGTGCCAGCATTCGAGGGGGTTCGGGGGCCAACGTCCTGACTTTC
>TRBV24-1|-|-|TRBJ2-3
CATSVVCWRGPQPNTDTQYF
TGTGCCACCAGTGTGGTTTGTTGGCGGGGGCCGCAACCAAACACAGATACGCAGTATTTT
>TRBV10-2|-|-|TRBJ1-2
CASSDGPSEANYGYTF
TGCGCCAGCAGTGACGGTCCCAGCGAGGCTAACTATGGCTACACCTTC
>TRBV5-1|-|-|TRBJ2-7
CASSLESTLDEQYF
TGCGCCAGCAGCTTGGAGAGTACATTGGACGAGCAGTACTTC
>TRBV15|few|-|TRBJ2-5
CATSRDRGAAYQETQYF
TGTGCCACCAGCAGAGATAGGGGGGCGGCCTACCAAGAGACCCAGTACTTC
>TRBV12-3/TRBV12-4|many|-|TRBJ1-1
CASSLDRGEAFF
TGTGCCAGCAGTTTAGATAGGGGTGAAGCTTTCTTT
>TRBV4-1|few|TRBD2|TRBJ2-1
CASSQEGLAVLNEQFF
TGCGCCAGCAGCCAAGAAGGACTAGCGGTGCTCAATGAGCAGTTCTTC
>TRBV29-1|few|-|TRBJ2-3
CSVDKAELEPDTQYF
TGCAGCGTTGATAAGGCAGAACTAGAGCCAGATACGCAGTATTTT
>TRBV5-1|-|TRBD1|TRBJ1-5
CASSPETGVQPQHF
TGCGCCAGCAGCCCGGAGACAGGGGTTCAGCCCCAGCATTTT
>TRBV12-3/TRBV12-4|-|-|TRBJ2-5
CASSPRLVAETQYF
TGTGCCAGCAGTCCCCGACTAGTCGCCGAGACCCAGTACTTC
>TRBV6-1|-|-|TRBJ1-1
CASSESRGGAEAFF
TGTGCCAGCAGTGAATCGAGGGGAGGCGCTGAAGCTTTCTTT
>TRBV12-3/TRBV12-4|many|-|TRBJ2-2
CASSYDRSNTGELFF
TGTGCCAGCAGCTATGACAGGTCGAACACCGGGGAGCTGTTTTTT
>TRBV12-3/TRBV12-4|few|-|TRBJ2-1
CASSRRGLSSYNEQFF
TGTGCCAGCAGCCGCAGGGGTCTTTCTTCCTACAATGAGCAGTTCTTC
>TRBV29-1|-|TRBD1|TRBJ2-2
CSVRQGALGELFF
TGCAGCGTTCGACAGGGGGCTCTAGGGGAGCTGTTTTTT
>TRBV4-2|-|TRBD2|TRBJ2-5
CASSQNPTTSGRGQETQYF
TGTGCCAGCAGCCAAAATCCAACTACTAGCGGGAGGGGACAAGAGACCCAGTACTTC
>TRBV6-5|-|-|TRBJ1-6
CASSYPSSGSPLHF
TGTGCCAGCAGTTACCCATCAAGTGGCTCACCCCTCCACTTT
>TRBV7-9|-|TRBD2|TRBJ2-1
CASRGGTSGGPNEQFF
TGTGCCAGCAGGGGGGGGACTAGCGGGGGGCCCAATGAGCAGTTCTTC
>TRBV3-1|-|-|TRBJ1-1
CASWAGNMNTEAFF
TGTGCCAGCTGGGCAGGGAACATGAACACTGAAGCTTTCTTT
>TRBV7-2|few|-|TRBJ2-2
CASSPWANTGELFF
TGTGCCAGCAGCCCGTGGGCGAACACCGGGGAGCTGTTTTTT
>TRBV30|-|-|TRBJ2-1
CAWSDRNEQFF
TGTGCCTGGAGTGATCGAAATGAGCAGTTCTTC
>TRBV12-3/TRBV12-4|-|TRBD2|TRBJ2-3
CASSLVLAGPSTDTQYF
TGTGCCAGCAGTTTGGTTCTAGCGGGGCCCAGCACAGATACGCAGTATTTT
>TRBV12-3/TRBV12-4|many|-|TRBJ2-2
CASTVAVYTGELFF
TGTGCCAGCACCGTCGCAGTTTACACCGGGGAGCTGTTTTTT
>TRBV4-2|few|-|TRBJ2-5
CASSQAVEVGETQYF
TGTGCCAGCAGCCAAGCCGTCGAGGTGGGAGAGACCCAGTACTTC
>TRBV20-1|few|-|TRBJ1-3
CSASHSGNTIYF
TGCAGTGCTAGTCACTCTGGAAACACCATATATTTT
>TRBV4-1|-|TRBD2|TRBJ2-2
CASSHSGVSGELFF
TGCGCCAGCAGCCATAGCGGGGTTAGCGGGGAGCTGTTTTTT
>TRBV19|few|-|TRBJ2-3
CASSSTRGQGSTDTQYF
TGTGCCAGTAGTTCCACCCGCGGGCAGGGGAGCACAGATACGCAGTATTTT
>TRBV7-9|few|-|TRBJ2-3
CASSLWNSPGTDTQYF
TGTGCCAGCAGCTTATGGAACTCCCCCGGGACAGATACGCAGTATTTT
>TRBV12-2|-|-|TRBJ2-5
CASRFLGPRDQETQYF
TGTGCAAGTCGCTTCTTAGGTCCCAGGGATCAAGAGACCCAGTACTTC
>TRBV7-8|-|TRBD2|TRBJ2-1
CASSLGLAGEGTYNEQFF
TGTGCCAGCAGCTTAGGACTAGCGGGAGAGGGGACCTACAATGAGCAGTTCTTC